The entry below gives a single T cell receptor (beta chain) sequence along with its context. Its antigen is not known. The study excluded patients with uncontrolled infection, other autoimmune disease, pregnancy or lactation. Around 9.8 ml fresh peripheral blood yielded the PBMCs. The CDR3 is 15 residues long. V lost 6 bases, J lost 2 bases, and 7 bases stayed unmatched. Germline V CDR1 and CDR2: MDHEN, SYDVKM. This entry comes from a study of T cells in Graves' hyperthyroidism and ophthalmopathy. Regions amplified from RNA transcripts were the TCR beta CDR3 regions. The HTBI primer set served for first-round RT-PCR of the TCR CDR3. TCRdb processed the multiplex PCR reads anew with MiXCR; each CDR3 protein has one entry. The sample consists of around 440,000 distinct CDR3 sequences, 15% to 17% of them appearing once. The study's findings and limits: Blood also held most thyroid clonotypes expanded beyond 0.001.

Sample: blood. The receptor was isolated from a woman between 18 and 29 years old with Graves' hyperthyroidism. The chain is built from TRBV28 and TRBJ2-7; 10 bases line up with TRBD1. CDR3 sequence reads: CASRPRDRGTYEQYF. CDR3 DNA sequence: TGTGCCAGCAGGCCCCGGGACAGGGGAACCTACGAGCAGTACTTC.